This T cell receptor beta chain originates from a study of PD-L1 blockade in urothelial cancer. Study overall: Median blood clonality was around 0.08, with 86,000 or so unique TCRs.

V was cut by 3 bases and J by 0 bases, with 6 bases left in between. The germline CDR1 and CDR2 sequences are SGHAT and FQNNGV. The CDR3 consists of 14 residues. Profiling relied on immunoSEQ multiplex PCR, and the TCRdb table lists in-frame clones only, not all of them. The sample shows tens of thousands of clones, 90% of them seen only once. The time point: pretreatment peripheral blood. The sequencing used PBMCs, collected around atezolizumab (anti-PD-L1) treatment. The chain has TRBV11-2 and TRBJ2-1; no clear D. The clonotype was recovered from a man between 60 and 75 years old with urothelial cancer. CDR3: CASSFSGSYNEQFF. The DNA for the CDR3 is TGTGCCAGCAGCTTTAGTGGCTCCTACAATGAGCAGTTCTTC. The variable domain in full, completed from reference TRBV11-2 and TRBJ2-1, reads EAGVAQSPRYKIIEKRQSVAFWCNPISGHATLYWYQQILGQGPKLLIQFQNNGVVDDSQLPKDRFSAERLKGVDSTLKIQPAKLEDSAVYLCASSFSGSYNEQFFGPGTRLTVL.